This TCR beta chain is drawn from a study of response to subunit inactivated influenza vaccine. The table lists this clonotype with a few counts. Its antigen is as yet unknown. TCRdb re-derived calls from the RT-PCR reads in MiXCR, one entry per CDR3 protein. The profile shows hundreds of thousands of distinct CDR3 sequences, 14% of them singletons. The study, taken as a whole, reports: Each seasonal influenza vaccination, the authors suggested, recruits few new T cells.

The sample here was PBMCs from blood, taken less than 15 days before vaccination. This sequence was found in a man aged 50 to 60 who received an inactivated influenza vaccine.

CDR3 DNA: TGCAGTGCTACCGGACAGGGGCGGGTCGGGGCCAACGTCCTGACTTTC. Encoded protein: CSATGQGRVGANVLTF. The V and J genes are TRBV20-1 and TRBJ2-6; TRBD1 aligns across 9 bases. This CDR3 region has 16 residues. The trim removed 4 bases at V and 4 bases at J, leaving 8 bases unmatched. Germline CDR1 reads DFQATT; CDR2 reads SNEGSKA (reference sequence).